The following is a T cell receptor beta chain sequence with its context. This sample is part of a study of PD-1 blockade in classical Hodgkin lymphoma. Germline assignment: CDR1 SEHNR and CDR2 FQNEAQ (reference sequence). The CDR3 is 11 amino acids. The V gene lost 5 bases and the J gene lost 7 bases, with 8 bases spanning the gap. Data came from immunoSEQ multiplex PCR; TCRdb stores just in-frame clones and leaves some out. The sample lists 18,000 or so clones, about 83% seen once, with 1% to 1.5% in the top ten. Regarding time point: newly diagnosed, previously untreated cHL patient sample. With magnetic negative selection, CD4+ T cells were purified from PBMCs that had been thawed.

The receptor was derived from a human donor with classical Hodgkin lymphoma. What was sequenced was CD4+ T cells from blood. The chain is built from TRBV7-9 and TRBJ1-1; perhaps TRBD1 as D (5 bases). In nucleotides, the CDR3 is TGTGCCAGCAGCCAGGGAGGTGAAGCTTTCTTT. Its protein is CASSQGGEAFF.